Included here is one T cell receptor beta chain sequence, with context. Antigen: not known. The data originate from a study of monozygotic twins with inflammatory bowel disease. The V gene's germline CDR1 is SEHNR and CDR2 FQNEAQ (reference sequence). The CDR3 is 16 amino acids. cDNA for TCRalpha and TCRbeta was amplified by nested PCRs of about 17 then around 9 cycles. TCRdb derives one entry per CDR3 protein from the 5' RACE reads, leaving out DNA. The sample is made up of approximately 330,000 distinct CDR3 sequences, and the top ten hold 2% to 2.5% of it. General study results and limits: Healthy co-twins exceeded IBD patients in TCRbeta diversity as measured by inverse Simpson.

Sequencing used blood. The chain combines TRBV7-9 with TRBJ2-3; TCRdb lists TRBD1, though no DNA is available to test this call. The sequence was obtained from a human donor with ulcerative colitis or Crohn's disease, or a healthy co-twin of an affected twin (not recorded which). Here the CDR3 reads CASSLGGWGGTDTQYF.